These 29 T cell receptor beta chains came from one sample sequenced in a study of CD8 T cells in Susac syndrome. It was with random hexamers that about 0.45 to 1 ug RNA was reverse transcribed. MiXCR, applied by TCRdb to the immunoSEQ multiplex PCR reads, yields one record per CDR3 protein. The sample yields 120,000 or so distinct CDR3 sequences, 94% seen once. Sequencing input: CD4+ T cells from PBMCs. The receptors stem from a human donor in good health.

The CDR3 loop is CASSSGTGSYGYTF. Here the CDR3 DNA reads TGTGCCAGCAGCTCCGGGACAGGGTCCTATGGCTACACCTTC. The rearrangement joins TRBV7-2 to TRBJ1-2; 9 bases are a match to TRBD1. Germline CDR1 and CDR2: SGHTA and FQGNSA. This CDR3 comprises 14 residues. Germline trimming cut 4 bases from V and 4 bases from J; bases unmatched to any gene: 4.

CDR3 coding DNA: TGCGCCAGCAGCCAATTCACCGACACAGATACGCAGTATTTT. It specifies CASSQFTDTDTQYF. The chain combines TRBV4-1 with TRBJ2-3; D is unclear. The CDR3 extends over 14 amino acids. Germline V CDR1 and CDR2: MGHRA, YSYEKL. V was shortened by 2 bases and J by 2 bases, with 8 bases between the two germline ends.

The rearrangement joins TRBV7-9 to TRBJ1-1; D might be TRBD1 (5 bases). The V end lost 5 bases, the J end lost 4 bases, and 17 bases lay between the germline ends. The CDR3 runs to 15 residues. Germline CDR1 SEHNR, CDR2 FQNEAQ (reference sequence). The CDR3 region has the DNA TGTGCCAGCAGCCCCCAGCAGGGAGGATCCACTGAAGCTTTCTTT. This encodes CASSPQQGGSTEAFF. The complete variable domain, with remaining parts taken from reference TRBV7-9 and TRBJ1-1, reads DTGVSQNPRHKITKRGQNVTFRCDPISEHNRLYWYRQTLGQGPEFLTYFQNEAQLEKSRLLSDRFSAERPKGSFSTLEIQRTEQGDSAMYLCASSPQQGGSTEAFFGQGTRLTVV.

The rearrangement joins TRBV5-1 to TRBJ2-1; a possible D gene is TRBD2 (6 bases). V was cut by 7 bases and J by 1 base, with 15 bases left in between. The CDR3 totals 15 residues. Per the germline V gene, CDR1 is SGHRS and CDR2 is YFSETQ. CDR3 coding DNA: TGCGCCAGCCGACTAGTTCAACTATCCTACAATGAGCAGTTCTTC. Translation gives CASRLVQLSYNEQFF.

J is TRBJ1-1 and V is TRBV28, with a possible D match to TRBD1 (6 bases). This CDR3 comprises 16 residues. Germline V gene sequence: CDR1 MDHEN, CDR2 SYDVKM. Trimming cost V 1 base and J 1 base, with 13 bases left between them. CDR3 protein: CASSLFGGATNTEAFF. The CDR3 DNA follows: TGTGCCAGCAGTTTATTTGGGGGGGCCACGAACACTGAAGCTTTCTTT.

The rearrangement joins TRBV6-1 to TRBJ1-5; D is perhaps TRBD1 (5 bases). The CDR3 consists of 14 residues. Germline V gene sequence: CDR1 MNHNS, CDR2 SASEGT. The V end was cut by 6 bases, the J end by 3 bases, with 12 bases between. CDR3 DNA: TGTGCCAGCAGCCCCGGGACGGTCAATCAGCCCCAGCATTTT. It encodes CASSPGTVNQPQHF.

The gene calls are TRBV7-2 and TRBJ2-7; no definite D call. Germline V lookup: CDR1 SGHTA, CDR2 FQGNSA. The CDR3 sequence is 11 residues long. Trimming removed 5 bases at V and 4 bases at J, with 6 bases between. CDR3 DNA sequence: TGTGCCAGCAGCATCTTTTACGAGCAGTACTTC. Protein: CASSIFYEQYF. Full variable domain (rest looked up from reference TRBV7-2 and TRBJ2-7): GAGVSQSPSNKVTEKGKDVELRCDPISGHTALYWYRQSLGQGLEFLIYFQGNSAPDKSGLPSDRFSAERTGGSVSTLTIQRTQQEDSAVYLCASSIFYEQYFGPGTRLTVT.

This chain joins TRBV19 and TRBJ1-1; D not resolved. The CDR3 has 13 residues. Between the trimmed V and J ends, which lost 5 bases and 1 base, there was a span of 8 bases. Germline CDR1 reads LNHDA; CDR2 reads SQIVND (reference sequence). The CDR3 DNA follows: TGTGCCAGTAGTTTTGGGCAGAACACTGAAGCTTTCTTT. Its protein product is CASSFGQNTEAFF.

The CDR3 reads CASSLGATGNTIYF. The CDR3 DNA reads TGCGCCAGCAGCTTGGGGGCGACTGGAAACACCATATATTTT. V is TRBV5-1 and J is TRBJ1-3; D remains unclear. Trimming took 0 bases from V and 2 from J, leaving 6 bases between them. This CDR3 region has 14 residues. CDR1 and CDR2 (germline): SGHRS, YFSETQ.

V gene TRBV5-4 combines with J gene TRBJ2-1; 10 bases are a match to TRBD2. Germline CDR1 is SGHNT and CDR2 is YYREEE (reference sequence). The V segment lost 4 bases and the J segment 4 bases; nucleotides outside the gene matches: 8. The CDR3 is 16 amino acids. The CDR3, as DNA: TGTGCCAGCAGCCCGGAGTTGACTAGCGGGTACAATGAGCAGTTCTTC. Translating gives CASSPELTSGYNEQFF. The full variable domain, in which reference TRBV5-4 and TRBJ2-1 provide the parts outside the CDR3, is ETGVTQSPTHLIKTRGQQVTLRCSSQSGHNTVSWYQQALGQGPQFIFQYYREEENGRGNFPPRFSGLQFPNYSSELNVNALELDDSALYLCASSPELTSGYNEQFFGPGTRLTVL.

V gene TRBV29-1 combines with J gene TRBJ2-5; D is perhaps TRBD2 (6 bases). The CDR3 contains 14 residues. From germline, CDR1 is SQVTM and CDR2 ANQGSEA. Trimming shortened V by 4 bases and J by 4 bases, and 16 bases separated the two germline ends. Here the CDR3 DNA reads TGCAGCGTTGCTCCTTGGCACGGGAGAGAGACCCAGTACTTC. The encoded protein is CSVAPWHGRETQYF.

This clonotype has only a few counts. J is TRBJ2-7 and V is TRBV18; D gene ambiguous. This CDR3 is built from 13 residues. Trimming removed 2 bases from V and 9 bases from J, with 14 bases in between. Germline CDR1 KGHSH, CDR2 LQKENI. The chain's CDR3 is CASSPGRQWGQYF. CDR3 sequence (DNA): TGTGCCAGCTCACCAGGTCGCCAGTGGGGGCAGTACTTC.

This chain links TRBV2 with TRBJ2-7, with 8 nucleotides matching TRBD2. CDR1 SNHLY and CDR2 FYNNEI come from the germline V gene. This CDR3 has 17 residues. J lost 4 bases, V lost 6 bases, and 17 bases had no gene match. The CDR3 nucleotides read TGTGCCAGCAGCGAGTCACCGTTTTGGCGGGAGGTTTACGAGCAGTACTTC. It codes for CASSESPFWREVYEQYF.

The CDR3 loop is CASSPLRRIAKNIQYF. The CDR3 nucleotides read TGTGCCAGCAGCCCCTTGAGACGGATAGCCAAAAACATTCAGTACTTC. J is TRBJ2-4 and V is TRBV11-2; D is unresolved. The CDR3 consists of 16 residues. Trimming cost V 5 bases and J 0 bases, with 14 bases left between them. Germline CDR1 reads SGHAT; CDR2 reads FQNNGV.

This chain links TRBV19 with TRBJ2-2, with D perhaps matching TRBD1 (5 bases). Per germline, CDR1 LNHDA and CDR2 SQIVND (reference sequence). The V end lost 3 bases, the J end lost 2 bases, and 10 bases lay between the germline ends. This CDR3 is built from 15 residues. The CDR3 region is CASSMGQVNTGELFF. In DNA, the CDR3 is TGTGCCAGTAGTATGGGGCAGGTTAACACCGGGGAGCTGTTTTTT.

The V gene is TRBV10-3, the J gene TRBJ2-4; tentatively, D is TRBD2 (6 bases). Per the germline V gene, CDR1 is ENHRY and CDR2 is SYGVKD. Trimming shortened V by 2 bases and J by 6 bases, and 11 bases separated the two germline ends. This CDR3 is 14 amino acids long. This chain's CDR3 is CAISEERESNIQYF. The CDR3 DNA follows: TGTGCCATCAGTGAGGAACGGGAGTCAAACATTCAGTACTTC.

The J gene is TRBJ2-5, the V gene TRBV18; D not certain. The CDR3 covers 15 residues. Germline assignment: CDR1 KGHSH and CDR2 LQKENI. The V end lost 2 bases, the J end lost 2 bases, and 12 bases lay between the germline ends. In nucleotides, the CDR3 is TGTGCCAGCTCACCAGTGGAATGGTTTCAAGAGACCCAGTACTTC. Amino acids: CASSPVEWFQETQYF.

J is TRBJ1-1 and V is TRBV6-5; D gene unclear. The CDR3 is made up of 11 amino acids. V lost 10 bases to trimming and J lost 6 bases, with 12 bases between them. Looked up from germline, CDR1 is MNHEY and CDR2 is SVGAGI. CDR3 loop: CATSGGAEAFF. CDR3 in DNA: TGTGCCACCTCAGGCGGGGCTGAAGCTTTCTTT.

This clonotype was picked up a small number of times. This chain uses TRBV2 with TRBJ2-7, with TRBD1 matching 7 bases. The ends lost 9 bases at V and 2 bases at J; junction bases unmatched: 4. The germline CDR1 and CDR2 sequences are SNHLY and FYNNEI. The CDR3 runs to 12 residues. The CDR3 reads CASRTGAYEQYF. DNA of the CDR3: TGTGCCAGTCGGACAGGCGCCTACGAGCAGTACTTC.

The chain couples TRBV20-1 to TRBJ1-2, with D possibly TRBD1 on 6 matching bases. Deletions cut 3 bases from V and 4 bases from J, with 15 bases between. Germline CDR1 is DFQATT and CDR2 is SNEGSKA (reference sequence). The CDR3 runs to 14 residues. The CDR3 reads CSARSGTLSYGYTF. DNA of the CDR3: TGCAGTGCTAGGTCCGGGACACTAAGCTATGGCTACACCTTC.

This chain connects TRBV29-1 to TRBJ2-7, with 9 bases aligning to TRBD2. The ends lost 1 base at V and 9 bases at J; junction bases unmatched: 10. CDR3 size: 14 residues. The germline CDR1 and CDR2 sequences are SQVTM and ANQGSEA. Written as DNA, the CDR3 is TGCAGCGTTGAAGCCAATAGCGGGAGAACGGGGCAGTACTTC. It yields the protein CSVEANSGRTGQYF.

This clonotype was found once. The gene calls are TRBV7-9 and TRBJ2-5; a weak D match, TRBD2 (5 bases). In germline, CDR1 is SEHNR, CDR2 FQNEAQ (reference sequence). V lost 3 bases, J lost 4 bases, and 15 bases lay in between. This CDR3 is 15 amino acids long. The chain's CDR3 is CASSLPAVAGETQYF. The CDR3 DNA reads TGTGCCAGCAGCTTGCCCGCGGTGGCGGGAGAGACCCAGTACTTC.

The chain recombines TRBV20-1 with TRBJ2-2, with D maybe TRBD1 (5 bases). The germline V gene encodes CDR1 DFQATT and CDR2 SNEGSKA (reference sequence). The CDR3 length is 11 residues. V lost 5 bases to trimming and J lost 6 bases, with 7 bases between them. CDR3 loop: CSASGSGELFF. DNA for the CDR3: TGCAGTGCTTCAGGGTCCGGGGAGCTGTTTTTT.

This clonotype showed up just once. The chain is built from TRBV19 and TRBJ2-5; possible D gene TRBD1, 5 bases. The V end was cut by 3 bases, the J end by 4 bases, with 18 bases between. The CDR3 extends over 16 amino acids. CDR1 LNHDA and CDR2 SQIVND come from the germline V gene (reference sequence). CDR3 in amino acids: CASSIGWRGTGETQYF. The CDR3 bases are TGTGCCAGTAGTATTGGTTGGCGTGGCACAGGAGAGACCCAGTACTTC.

The chain combines TRBV9 with TRBJ2-3; D uncertain. The CDR3 spans 13 residues. Germline CDR1 is SGDLS and CDR2 is YYNGEE. V was pared by 4 bases and J by 5 bases, with 11 bases between. For the CDR3, the DNA is TGTGCCAGCAGCCCGTCTCTGAAAGATACGCAGTATTTT. Translated: CASSPSLKDTQYF.

CDR3 loop: CASSLEGEQPQHF. The CDR3 region has the DNA TGCGCCAGCAGCTTGGAGGGGGAACAGCCCCAGCATTTT. The rearrangement links TRBV5-1 to TRBJ1-5, with D maybe TRBD1 (6 bases). This CDR3 spans 13 amino acids. V was pared by 0 bases and J by 7 bases, with 8 bases between. Germline-derived CDR1 and CDR2 are SGHRS and YFSETQ.

The genes are TRBV28 and TRBJ1-5, with 8 positions matching TRBD1. The V gene end was trimmed by 5 bases and the J gene end by 5 bases; junction bases not matched to a gene: 11. This CDR3 contains 16 residues. From germline, CDR1 is MDHEN and CDR2 SYDVKM. The CDR3 reads CASSDKTGAAHQPQHF. CDR3 bases: TGTGCCAGCAGTGACAAGACAGGGGCGGCTCATCAGCCCCAGCATTTT.

The chain combines TRBV9 with TRBJ2-7; 12 bases fit TRBD2. With V trimmed by 2 bases and J by 7 bases, 7 bases remained unmatched. Germline assignment: CDR1 SGDLS and CDR2 YYNGEE. CDR3 length: 15 amino acids. This chain's CDR3 is CASSVTSGSVGEQYF. In DNA form, the CDR3 reads TGTGCCAGCAGCGTGACTAGCGGGAGTGTCGGAGAGCAGTACTTC.

The chain combines TRBV19 with TRBJ1-5, with D unresolved. CDR3 length: 14 amino acids. CDR1 is LNHDA and CDR2 is SQIVND in the germline V gene (reference sequence). V dropped 3 bases and J dropped 0 bases, with 6 bases sitting between them. As DNA, the CDR3 is TGTGCCAGTAGTATGCAGGATAGCAATCAGCCCCAGCATTTT. It is translated as CASSMQDSNQPQHF. Using reference TRBV19 and TRBJ1-5 for the parts outside the CDR3, the full variable domain is DGGITQSPKYLFRKEGQNVTLSCEQNLNHDAMYWYRQDPGQGLRLIYYSQIVNDFQKGDIAEGYSVSREKKESFPLTVTSAQKNPTAFYLCASSMQDSNQPQHFGDGTRLSIL.